The 10 T cell receptor beta chains in this list originate from one sample, sequenced in a study of T cell changes during pregnancy in multiple sclerosis. Using immunoSEQ multiplex PCR, the repertoire was profiled, and TCRdb retains in-frame clones only, with some absent. The table records tens of thousands of clones, under 95% of them present only once. This specimen was CD8+ T cells from peripheral blood mononuclear cells, taken before pregnancy. The receptors here all came from a female donor with multiple sclerosis, enrolled in a pregnancy study.

The genes are TRBV2 and TRBJ2-7, with 9 bases identical to TRBD1. Germline V CDR1 and CDR2: SNHLY, FYNNEI. The CDR3 contains 13 residues. V trimming: 7 bases; J trimming: 6 bases; junction bases outside the gene matches: 7. CDR3 DNA sequence: TGTGCCAGCAAACCCGGACAGGGGTTCGAGCAGTACTTC. Its protein product is CASKPGQGFEQYF.

The chain couples TRBV7-6 to TRBJ2-1; weak D call: TRBD2 (6 bases). V lost 2 bases and J lost 8, with 13 bases in between. The germline V gene encodes CDR1 SGHVS and CDR2 FNYEAQ. CDR3 length: 14 amino acids. The CDR3 spells CASSLLGGKDEQFF. CDR3 bases: TGTGCCAGCAGCTTACTCGGGGGTAAGGATGAGCAGTTCTTC.

The chain couples TRBV7-9 to TRBJ2-2; 7 nucleotides match TRBD1. Germline CDR1 is SEHNR and CDR2 is FQNEAQ (reference sequence). Trimming removed 8 bases from V and 6 bases from J; junction bases left unmatched: 9. The CDR3 contains 14 residues. The CDR3 is CASLRQGGAGELFF. CDR3 DNA sequence: TGTGCCAGCTTGAGACAGGGTGGCGCCGGGGAGCTGTTTTTT.

This chain connects TRBV9 to TRBJ2-1, with 9 positions matching TRBD1. The junction had 11 bases not matched to a gene; V was cut back by 0 bases and J by 4 bases. The CDR3 covers 18 residues. CDR1 and CDR2 from the germline V gene are SGDLS and YYNGEE. The DNA for the CDR3 is TGTGCCAGCAGCGTAGGACCGGAGGACAGGGGAATATACAATGAGCAGTTCTTC. Protein product: CASSVGPEDRGIYNEQFF.

This chain connects TRBV7-3 to TRBJ1-6, with 9 positions matching TRBD1. Germline V gives CDR1 SGHTA, CDR2 FQGTGA. The CDR3 sequence is 15 residues long. V lost 5 bases to trimming and J lost 7 bases; unmatched junction nucleotides: 6. This chain's CDR3 is CASSLTGGGNSPLHF. Written as DNA, the CDR3 is TGTGCCAGCAGCCTGACAGGGGGAGGGAATTCACCCCTCCACTTT.

J is TRBJ2-7 and V is TRBV19; 8 bases match TRBD1. The V gene's germline CDR1 is LNHDA and CDR2 SQIVND (reference sequence). The CDR3 sequence is 15 residues long. V lost 3 bases to trimming and J lost 2 bases; unmatched junction nucleotides: 6. The CDR3 is CASSIQDRATYEQYF. CDR3 nucleotides: TGTGCCAGTAGTATTCAGGACAGGGCGACCTACGAGCAGTACTTC.

The CDR3 reads CSVESGEGYTF. CDR3 in DNA: TGCAGCGTTGAGTCAGGGGAAGGCTACACCTTC. The J gene is TRBJ1-2, the V gene TRBV29-1; D is possibly TRBD1 (6 bases). V lost 3 bases and J 8 bases, leaving 10 bases between the germline ends. The CDR3 spans 11 residues. The germline CDR1 and CDR2 sequences are SQVTM and ANQGSEA.

The V call is TRBV5-4, the J call TRBJ2-1; D is perhaps TRBD2 (6 bases). CDR1 is SGHNT and CDR2 is YYREEE in the germline V gene (reference sequence). V was clipped by 2 bases and J by 9 bases, with 12 bases between them. CDR3 size: 13 residues. CDR3 protein: CASSFFGSGEQFF. The CDR3 nucleotides read TGTGCCAGCAGCTTCTTCGGGAGCGGTGAGCAGTTCTTC. The entire variable domain, with the rest obtained from reference TRBV5-4 and TRBJ2-1, is as follows: ETGVTQSPTHLIKTRGQQVTLRCSSQSGHNTVSWYQQALGQGPQFIFQYYREEENGRGNFPPRFSGLQFPNYSSELNVNALELDDSALYLCASSFFGSGEQFFGPGTRLTVL.

The CDR3 DNA reads as TGCGCCAGCAGCCAAGATCCAAGGCTAGGAGGGTCACCCCTCCACTTT. Translating gives CASSQDPRLGGSPLHF. The V gene is TRBV4-3, the J gene TRBJ1-6; D is ambiguous. Trimming removed 0 bases from V and 10 bases from J, with 16 bases in between. The CDR3 is 16 residues long. The germline V gene encodes CDR1 LGHNA and CDR2 YSLEER.

The chain is built from TRBV5-1 and TRBJ2-7, with 9 bases matching TRBD1. The germline CDR1 and CDR2 sequences are SGHRS and YFSETQ. This CDR3 is built from 16 residues. With V trimmed by 2 bases and J by 2 bases, 8 bases remained unmatched. This chain's CDR3 is CASSFDIGTGPYEQYF. The DNA for the CDR3 is TGCGCCAGCAGCTTTGATATTGGGACAGGGCCCTACGAGCAGTACTTC. Drawing the rest from reference TRBV5-1 and TRBJ2-7, the complete variable domain is KAGVTQTPRYLIKTRGQQVTLSCSPISGHRSVSWYQQTPGQGLQFLFEYFSETQRNKGNFPGRFSGRQFSNSRSEMNVSTLELGDSALYLCASSFDIGTGPYEQYFGPGTRLTVT.